This T cell receptor (delta chain) was sequenced during a study of DNA immune sequencing with unique molecular identifiers (dated by TCRdb to the early 2020s). For the wider study: Using immunomagnetic cell separation, gammadelta T cells were enriched from buffy coats, and the genomic DNA of these cells was sequenced. Fluorescence-activated cell sorting was used to enrich gammadelta T cells from the PBMC of 10 healthy people. For the enriched versus non-enriched comparison, around 94 ng enriched gammadelta T-cell DNA and 1 ug non-enriched PBMC DNA were sequenced. The study developed and validated an ultrasensitive DNA-based TRD repertoire sequencing method using PCR-introduced unique molecular identifiers. The method was checked using synthetic reference molecules and blood samples from healthy people. All donors were healthy people, and about nine of the donors were profiled using sorted gammadelta T cells from peripheral blood. Findings and caveats that apply to the study as a whole: Healthy donors differed in TRD repertoire diversity, and several donors were highly oligoclonal, meaning the top 5 clonotypes made up more than half of productive molecules. The primer-based approach cannot detect novel TRD sequences that are not targeted by the primers. Among clonotypes in healthy donors, the most frequent TRD rearrangement was TRDV2 paired with TRDJ1.

A word on this clone: Its recognized antigen is unknown. Base qualities are not at hand, and no much larger clone is one base apart.

The CDR3 runs 18 residues from the cysteine to the phenylalanine. Solely the CDR3 DNA is kept, with 54 bases framed from the first base. The library was generated by multiplex PCR. A 32-plex assay amplified the genomic DNA, with primers for all 8 TRDV and 4 TRDJ genes spanning the CDR3. During three to four cycles of barcoding PCR, a 12-nucleotide UMI was attached, and a second PCR using Illumina adapter primers followed. AMPure XP beads were used to purify the libraries, and library quality was checked on a Fragment Analyzer using the HS NGS Fragment kit. Sequencing was run on an Illumina MiniSeq mid-output kit with around 20% PhiX and 150 cycles of paired-end reads. Per the source publication's procedure: MIGEC version 1.2.9 was used to process reads, grouping reads by UMI and building error-corrected consensus sequences. For post-processing, modified scripts from VDJtools version 1.2.1 were used together with the tcR R package. With CATT, TCRdb called clones again from the public reads; duplicate DNA rows were later joined. These V and J calls originate from TCRdb's pipeline instead of the authors' own analysis. Recorded for this sample are under 2,500 delta-chain clones; 14% to 15% of them occurred a single time. The top ten hold approximately 51% of the sample.

The receptor was derived from a human donor in good health. Here the J gene is TRDJ1 and the V gene is not called; TRDD2, the D gene given by the table, was not confirmed from the DNA. The sequencing input was gamma-delta T cells enriched from blood buffy coat, or unenriched PBMCs (not recorded which). The CDR3 amino acid sequence is: CALVPITLPNKRADKLIF. The nucleotides read TGTGCTCTTGTGCCCATCACCCTTCCTAATAAGCGGGCCGATAAACTCATCTTT.